This T cell receptor beta chain was recovered during a study of T cells expressing NK-cell markers. Study overall: Repertoire data for TCR beta were derived from sorted T cells (CD3+CD56+NKG2C+, CD3+CD56+NKG2C- and CD3+CD56-NKG2C+). Among the eight sequenced donors, seven tested HCMV-seropositive and one tested seronegative. General study results and limits: Expanded NKG2C+ T cell clones were not confirmed as HCMV-specific. Topping the CD3+CD56-NKG2C+ fraction as well were these clonotypes, in several donors.

CDR1 and CDR2 from the germline V gene are SGHTA and FQGTGA. There are 15 residues in the CDR3. A word on this clonotype: Antigen specificity is unknown.

TCRdb processed the 5' RACE reads again and assigns one entry to each CDR3 protein, with no DNA. The sample's table shows 350,000 to 500,000 distinct CDR3 sequences. The TCR originated in a woman aged 18 to 75 in good health. Sequenced input: blood T cells: a sorted CD56 or NKG2C T cell subset, CD4+ or CD8+ T cells, or bulk PBMC T cells (not recorded which). The rearrangement joins TRBV7-3 to TRBJ2-5; TCRdb returns TRBD2, unconfirmable since there is no DNA. CDR3 protein: CASSHSGRLEETQYF. The whole variable domain, remainder taken from reference TRBV7-3 and TRBJ2-5, is GAGVSQTPSNKVTEKGKYVELRCDPISGHTALYWYRQSLGQGPEFLIYFQGTGAADDSGLPNDRFFAVRPEGSVSTLKIQRTERGDSAVYLCASSHSGRLEETQYFGPGTRLLVL.